This entry features one T cell receptor (beta chain) sequence. This clone came up once. The target of this receptor is not known. Per-base qualities were not stored, and no clone one base away is much larger. No immune events such as infections were documented for the healthy donors during the collection period. To calibrate time-dependent variance in a beta-binomial model of T-cell clone differential abundance, blood repertoires from healthy donors were used as a training cohort. The training cohort comprised approximately 10 healthy donors, 3 female and 7 male. On average the donors were 43 years old, and their ages spanned 29 to 64 years. Obtained from a commercial supplier, whole blood was collected from each healthy donor at three time points set two to three weeks apart. For immunosequencing, genomic DNA was extracted from unsorted whole blood. V and J are truncated by 6 bases and 4 bases respectively, leaving an intervening sequence of 7 bases. Via the germline V gene, CDR1 is SGHVS and CDR2 FNYEAQ. The cysteine opens and the phenylalanine closes a CDR3 of 12 amino acids. The entry retains the CDR3 DNA only, 36 bases that are in frame from base 1.

TCRbeta CDR3 regions were profiled with the immunoSEQ Assay using bias-controlled multiplex PCR amplification of genomic DNA. The published analysis was carried out like this. The absolute abundance of each unique TCRbeta CDR3 region was quantified after sequences were collapsed and filtered. Differential abundance was tested with two models: a binomial (Fisher-equivalent) model and a beta-binomial model that adds time-dependent variance fitted from healthy donors. Clones with fewer than 5 combined templates were removed, and differential abundance was called for clones with a Benjamini-Hochberg FDR below 0.01. Using the form v = (b*log(k)+a)^2, the beta-binomial variance was modeled as a function of the total template count across the two samples. TCRdb's version of the immuneACCESS table is confined to in-frame rearrangements and falls short of the full clone set. An unresolved V gene accounts for under half of the shortfall where checked; the remainder is of unknown origin. V and J calls and clone size follow that table, whereas D and trimming were derived from the DNA. A total of approximately 81,000 clones appear in this sample, 65% to 85% of them only once. The top ten clones comprise around a fifth of the sample.

These data belong to a study of identifying expanded T cells in peripheral blood (dated by TCRdb to about 2019). Describing the broader study: Separate aliquots of the same genomic DNA pool were sequenced to produce technical replicates, and four replicates were compared in pairs. What the authors observed across the whole study: Variance in clone template counts between roughly two-week samples significantly increased with total template count across all healthy donors. The authors expected biological variance in healthy repertoires might increase further over much longer intervals such as months to years. Between technical replicates the binomial model flagged approximately 1.2 differentially abundant clones, whereas over approximately two weeks the binomial model flagged about 15 and over about four weeks about 19. Across all healthy-donor time intervals, the beta-binomial model significantly lowered both the number of clones called differentially abundant and the false-positive rate.

The sequence links TRBV7-6 to TRBJ1-3; the D gene cannot be named for sure. The sample taken for sequencing was blood. The sequence came from a person aged 18 to 75 in good health. The DNA is as follows: TGTGCCAGCAGGGCCCTAGGAAACACCATATATTTT. This gives the protein CASRALGNTIYF.